The rows below give T cell receptor beta chains drawn from one sample of a study of vaccination and CD4 T cells after COVID-19. From the PCR reads, TCRdb called clonotypes with MiXCR, one entry per CDR3 protein. The sample lists tens of thousands of distinct CDR3 sequences, over 60% occurring once. Their specific antigens are unknown. The sample here was CD4+ T cells from blood, cultured in vitro, taken after SARS-CoV-2 vaccination. These receptors were obtained from a human donor who received a COVID-19 vaccine. Both conserved end residues are trimmed from each CDR3. The order of the fields is V gene, J gene, CDR3 protein.

TRBV19	TRBJ2-1	ASSILLDGGEQF
TRBV27	TRBJ1-1	ASSLGFGTGNTEAF
TRBV2	TRBJ1-3	ASSLSGNTIY
TRBV20-1	TRBJ2-3	SARDPSGGSDTQY
TRBV7-9	TRBJ2-2	ASSYRGLNTGELF
TRBV19	TRBJ1-2	ASGLYGYT
TRBV15	TRBJ1-6	ATSTGMTNSPLH
TRBV7-6	TRBJ1-1	ASSSQRGNTEAF
TRBV2	TRBJ1-1	ASSSDRDTEAF
TRBV2	TRBJ1-2	ASGRGNYGYT
TRBV25-1	TRBJ2-5	ASSAGTGSETQY
TRBV20-1	TRBJ1-5	SAKAGRRDQPQH
TRBV7-2	TRBJ2-1	ASSFNPGGLVEQF
TRBV25-1	TRBJ2-3	ASSFTGGQTDTQY
TRBV30	TRBJ2-7	ACTRTGGADPYEQY
TRBV5-1	TRBJ2-3	ASSLNTRTDTQY
TRBV30	TRBJ1-6	AWRDVGLAALH
TRBV20-1	TRBJ2-7	SARDQGVTYEQY
TRBV29-1	TRBJ2-3	SVGWTGHTQY
TRBV6-1	TRBJ2-5	ASSSTGSGTQY
TRBV24-1	TRBJ1-3	ATSDPGQGAGNTIY
TRBV24-1	TRBJ1-4	ATSDGGGKYEKLF
TRBV25-1	TRBJ2-2	ASSELGGRANTGELF
TRBV25-1	TRBJ2-3	ASSEPISPDTDTQY
TRBV5-1	TRBJ1-5	ASSLEGGHNQPQH
TRBV7-8	TRBJ1-2	ASSLTRGNGYT
TRBV24-1	TRBJ2-5	ATSDGGVGLAETQY
TRBV7-2	TRBJ1-5	ASSPNRNSNQPQH
TRBV2	TRBJ1-6	ASSWTGDNSPLH
TRBV15	TRBJ1-6	ATSRDPGNSPLH
TRBV24-1	TRBJ2-6	ATSDPGQGKGANVLT
TRBV7-2	TRBJ2-2	ASSLTSGGDTGELF
TRBV12-3/TRBV12-4	TRBJ2-1	ASSPWLVF
TRBV19	TRBJ1-5	ASSKAADNQPQH
TRBV6-4	TRBJ2-2	ASSDRLALGVANTGELF
TRBV24-1	TRBJ2-2	ATSDRLRTESSGELF
TRBV20-1	TRBJ1-1	SALHRDRGFMNTEAF
TRBV2	TRBJ1-2	ASSDRVKGYT
TRBV6-1	TRBJ2-1	ASKKGRRPANNEQL
TRBV27	TRBJ2-5	ASSPTHRGGTQY
TRBV6-1	TRBJ2-2	ASSGQPSGGARTGELF
TRBV20-1	TRBJ2-7	SADPGQGPYEQY
TRBV2	TRBJ1-1	ASSAIIPMNTEAF
TRBV7-9	TRBJ2-4	ASSLRVSKNIQY
TRBV7-9	TRBJ1-3	ASSLTGPGNTIY
TRBV5-4	TRBJ1-2	ASSLTRGTLSGYT
TRBV14	TRBJ1-6	ASSQVPGSPLH
TRBV7-6	TRBJ1-1	ASSLLSGDTEAF
TRBV27	TRBJ1-2	ASSPRRRVHGYT
TRBV20-1	TRBJ1-5	SARGWGERNQPQH
TRBV15	TRBJ1-4	ATSRGQERNEKLF
TRBV6-1	TRBJ1-3	ASSLGLSGNTIY
TRBV30	TRBJ1-2	AWTPPGTAYGYT
TRBV2	TRBJ1-1	ASRSTGTAEAF
TRBV30	TRBJ2-5	AWSGQGETQY